Shown below are 22 T cell receptor beta chains from a single sample sequenced in a study of T cells of healthy individuals. TCRdb recomputed calls from the 5' RACE reads with MiXCR, one row per CDR3 protein. The table lists nearly 100,000 distinct CDR3 sequences, approximately 15% of them singletons, with 6.2% in the top ten. Receptors originate from a human donor in good health.

The chain recombines TRBV5-1 with TRBJ2-2, with D perhaps being TRBD1 or TRBD2 (5 bases each). The CDR3 is 15 amino acids. V lost 3 bases and J 4 bases, leaving 13 bases between the germline ends. Germline-derived CDR1 and CDR2 are SGHRS and YFSETQ. The CDR3 DNA reads as TGCGCCAGCAGCTACCCTGAGGGGAGCACCGGGGAGCTGTTTTTT. Protein sequence: CASSYPEGSTGELFF.

This chain connects TRBV7-2 to TRBJ1-2; the D gene is possibly TRBD1 (6 bases). The CDR3 has 14 residues. With 5 bases removed from V and 0 bases from J, the gap between germline ends came to 10 bases. The germline CDR1 and CDR2 sequences are SGHTA and FQGNSA. Here the CDR3 DNA reads TGTGCCAGCAGCCGACAGGCAGCTAACTATGGCTACACCTTC. This translates into CASSRQAANYGYTF.

This clonotype is a singleton in its sample. V and J are TRBV27 and TRBJ1-4; D unresolved. Germline V gives CDR1 MNHEY, CDR2 SMNVEV (reference sequence). The CDR3 runs 12 residues. The V end was cut by 4 bases, the J end by 13 bases, with 13 bases between. The CDR3 bases are TGTGCCAGCAGTTCATCGAACGGGCGACTGTTTTTT. Protein: CASSSSNGRLFF.

The V call is TRBV4-3, the J call TRBJ1-1, with no clear D. CDR1 is LGHNA and CDR2 is YSLEER in the germline V gene. This CDR3 is built from 15 residues. V dropped 0 bases and J dropped 3 bases, with 11 bases sitting between them. In DNA form, the CDR3 reads TGCGCCAGCAGCCAAGAAAGAGGGCCTTACACTGAAGCTTTCTTT. This encodes CASSQERGPYTEAFF.

This clonotype has more than one count but fewer than ten. The chain uses TRBV18 and TRBJ2-3; D call uncertain. Germline CDR1 and CDR2: KGHSH and LQKENI. The CDR3 totals 13 residues. The V and J ends lost 3 bases and 2 bases respectively, with 6 bases between them. DNA of the CDR3: TGTGCCAGCTCACCTGACCCCACAGATACGCAGTATTTT. As protein: CASSPDPTDTQYF.

V and J are TRBV29-1 and TRBJ2-3; unclear D gene. CDR1 is SQVTM, CDR2 ANQGSEA, per germline. Trimming pared 4 bases from V and 0 bases from J, leaving 11 bases between. CDR3 size: 14 residues. The CDR3: CSVVRSPSTDTQYF. CDR3 bases: TGCAGCGTTGTGAGGAGCCCTAGCACAGATACGCAGTATTTT.

Ten or more counts support this clonotype. The CDR3 nucleotides read TGTGCCAGCAGCCAAGATACTGGACGGATTGAAGCTTTCTTT. It is translated as CASSQDTGRIEAFF. The rearrangement uses TRBV4-2 and TRBJ1-1; D gene unclear. Germline CDR1 is LGHNA and CDR2 is YNFKEQ. V shed 0 bases and J shed 7 bases, with 12 bases lying between them. The CDR3 is made up of 14 amino acids.

The genes are TRBV7-2 and TRBJ2-6, with D hard to call. V was cut by 8 bases and J by 1 base, with 15 bases left in between. This CDR3 is built from 16 residues. Germline CDR1 SGHTA, CDR2 FQGNSA. CDR3 amino acids: CASLLQPISGANVLTF. DNA of the CDR3: TGTGCCAGCCTACTCCAGCCCATTTCTGGGGCCAACGTCCTGACTTTC.

Many counts were recorded for this clonotype. The rearrangement links TRBV7-3 to TRBJ1-3, with 7 bases aligning to TRBD1. Germline CDR1 is SGHTA and CDR2 is FQGTGA. J gave up 4 bases and V 5 bases, and 8 bases lay outside the gene matches. The CDR3 has 15 residues. The CDR3 loop reads CASSLLGGVGNTIYF. The CDR3 bases are TGTGCCAGCAGCCTACTAGGGGGCGTCGGAAACACCATATATTTT.

This clonotype has a handful of counts. The chain has TRBV27 and TRBJ1-5; maybe TRBD1 (5 bases). Germline CDR1 MNHEY, CDR2 SMNVEV (reference sequence). This CDR3 spans 16 amino acids. The ends were cut back, 2 bases at V and 2 bases at J, with 13 bases in the middle. CDR3 sequence (DNA): TGTGCCAGCAGTTTAGAGGGGTGGATGCGCAATCAGCCCCAGCATTTT. It yields the protein CASSLEGWMRNQPQHF.

This clonotype occurred many times. The chain combines TRBV10-2 with TRBJ2-2, with D unresolved. V lost 4 bases to trimming and J lost 0 bases, with 6 bases between them. CDR1 and CDR2 from the germline V gene are WSHSY and SAAADI. The length of the CDR3 is 14 residues. The CDR3 DNA reads TGCGCCAGCAGTGTAGAATCGAACACCGGGGAGCTGTTTTTT. Translating it yields CASSVESNTGELFF.

Remarks on this clonotype: A much larger clone differs from this one at a single base, so this may be a read error. The chain couples TRBV7-6 to TRBJ2-7, with a tentative D call TRBD2 (5 bases). This CDR3 region has 14 residues. Germline CDR1 is SGHVS and CDR2 is FNYEAQ. The chain's CDR3 is CVSSSQEGVYEQYF. CDR3 sequence (DNA): TGTGTCAGCAGCAGTCAAGAGGGTGTCTACGAGCAGTACTTC.

J is TRBJ1-1 and V is TRBV15, with 8 bases matching TRBD1. The CDR3 length is 13 residues. Germline CDR1 is LNHNV and CDR2 is YYDKDF (reference sequence). The junction had 5 bases not matched to a gene; V was cut back by 3 bases and J by 8 bases. CDR3 in DNA: TGTGCCACCAGCAGCGCCCACAGGGGGGAAGCTTTCTTT. Protein product: CATSSAHRGEAFF.

This clonotype showed up many times. The CDR3 nucleotides are TGCGCCAGCAGCCCGAGTCGGGGTAAAGAGCCCCAGCATTTT. Encoded protein: CASSPSRGKEPQHF. This chain links TRBV4-1 with TRBJ1-5; no definite D call. The CDR3 spans 14 residues. The V gene lost 4 bases and the J gene lost 8 bases, with 15 bases spanning the gap. Germline loops: CDR1 MGHRA, CDR2 YSYEKL.

The J gene is TRBJ1-3, the V gene TRBV10-3; D call uncertain. Germline V lookup: CDR1 ENHRY, CDR2 SYGVKD. With 0 bases removed from V and 5 bases from J, the gap between germline ends came to 8 bases. The CDR3 loop spans 14 amino acids. This chain's CDR3 is CAISESQRRNTIYF. CDR3 DNA sequence: TGTGCCATCAGTGAGTCACAGAGGCGAAACACCATATATTTT.

There are a few counts of this clonotype. At one end, the junction sequence differs from germline, possibly due to a read error. The chain uses TRBV4-3 and TRBJ1-2; possibly TRBD1 for D (5 bases). CDR3 length: 15 residues. Germline V gene data show CDR1 as LGHNA and CDR2 as YSLEER. As DNA, the CDR3 is TGCGCCAGCAGCCAAGATGAGGGGTTGGGCTATGGCTACAACTTC. Translating it yields CASSQDEGLGYGYNF.

The chain carries TRBV5-1 and TRBJ2-1; D tentatively fits TRBD1 or TRBD2 (6 bases each). The ends were cut back, 1 base at V and 9 bases at J, with 8 bases in the middle. This CDR3 region has 12 residues. In germline, CDR1 is SGHRS, CDR2 YFSETQ. CDR3 protein: CASSLRGVEQFF. The CDR3 DNA follows: TGCGCCAGCAGCTTGAGGGGGGTTGAGCAGTTCTTC. Full variable domain (missing parts from reference TRBV5-1 and TRBJ2-1): KAGVTQTPRYLIKTRGQQVTLSCSPISGHRSVSWYQQTPGQGLQFLFEYFSETQRNKGNFPGRFSGRQFSNSRSEMNVSTLELGDSALYLCASSLRGVEQFFGPGTRLTVL.

This clonotype was seen ten or more times. The chain couples TRBV28 to TRBJ2-5; D may be TRBD1 or TRBD2 (7 bases each). Trimming left V 5 bases short and J 6 bases short, with 16 bases between. The CDR3 has 14 amino acids. The germline V gene has CDR1 MDHEN and CDR2 SYDVKM. Written as DNA, the CDR3 is TGTGCCAGCAGTCCAGGGGGGGGGTGGAAGACCCAGTACTTC. It codes for CASSPGGGWKTQYF.

The chain carries TRBV21-1 and TRBJ2-7; TRBD2, the D gene given by the table, was not confirmed from the DNA. TRBV21-1 is a recognized pseudogene. The CDR3 runs 15 residues. The DNA for the CDR3 is TGTGCCAGCAGACCGACTAGCGGAGGCCCCTACGAGCAGTACTTC. Translation: CASRPTSGGPYEQYF.

The chain has TRBV19 and TRBJ1-5; TRBD1 matches 11 bases. Germline-derived CDR1 and CDR2 are LNHDA and SQIVND (reference sequence). This CDR3 has 14 residues. Unmatched junction bases numbered 2, after V lost 5 bases and J lost 5 bases. CDR3 nucleotides: TGTGCCAGTAGTCGGACAGGGGGCGATCAGCCCCAGCATTTT. Its protein is CASSRTGGDQPQHF.

The rearrangement uses TRBV4-3 and TRBJ2-3; 9 nucleotides agree with TRBD2. The CDR3 is 14 residues long. The germline gives CDR1 LGHNA, CDR2 YSLEER. V lost 1 base and J lost 9; bases outside the gene matches: 5. The CDR3 sequence is CASSQGIAGATQYF. Here the CDR3 DNA reads TGCGCCAGCAGCCAAGGTATAGCGGGAGCGACGCAGTATTTT.

This clonotype was counted only a few times. V usage is TRBV20-1 and J usage is TRBJ2-3, with a tentative D call TRBD1 (6 bases). V was shortened by 6 bases and J by 1 base, with 14 bases between the two germline ends. The length of the CDR3 is 14 residues. Germline CDR1 and CDR2: DFQATT and SNEGSKA (reference sequence). CDR3 coding DNA: TGCAGTGCGGGACACAGTCGCGGCACAGATACGCAGTATTTT. Translating it yields CSAGHSRGTDTQYF.